This TCR beta chain was sequenced in a study of T cell responses to AZD1222 COVID-19 vaccine. The repertoire was sequenced with immunoSEQ multiplex PCR; TCRdb's copy has only in-frame clones and lacks some. Of about 100,000 clones listed, 65% to 90% are singletons. The CDR3 has 13 residues. Trimming took 7 bases from V and 7 from J, leaving 16 bases between them. Notes on this clone: Its cognate antigen is unknown.

Notes on the study in general: Rises in breadth and depth of Spike-specific TCRs came after two AZD1222 doses. Vaccine-associated CD4 TCRs ranged over spike, dominating at 160-218 and 743-854. A reported finding is that nearly half of spike-specific TCRs target unmutated variant regions. White British donors predominated, females outnumbered males, and clonal diversity was possibly underestimated.

The chain links TRBV12-3 or TRBV12-4 to TRBJ1-2; no firm D call. The sample was peripheral blood, taken on day 0 of AZD1222 vaccination. This sequence originates from an adult in good health. The CDR3: CASTKGVVAGYTF. The CDR3, as DNA: TGTGCCAGCACTAAAGGAGTTGTGGCTGGCTACACCTTC.